A single sample gave rise to the 10 T cell receptor beta chains below, sequenced in a study of shared clonotypes between healthy human individuals. Only CD45RO-negative cells positively selected for CCR7 counted as naive CD8 cells, so terminally differentiated effector memory CD45RA+ cells were excluded. Profiled with immunoSEQ multiplex PCR; TCRdb holds only in-frame clones, not every one. The sample includes about 2 million clones, about 95% of them seen just once. The source material was naive CD8+ T cells sorted from blood. The receptors stem from a man in his late teens or twenties in good health.

The chain joins TRBV4-1 to TRBJ2-7; D is uncertain. The CDR3 has 13 residues. V was pared by 2 bases and J by 5 bases, with 10 bases between. Germline CDR1 reads MGHRA; CDR2 reads YSYEKL. The CDR3 region has the DNA TGCGCCAGCAGCCAATCCGAAGGGCACGAGCAGTACTTC. Translated, it gives CASSQSEGHEQYF.

The V gene is TRBV28, the J gene TRBJ1-1; tentative D call: TRBD1 (6 bases). The germline V gene encodes CDR1 MDHEN and CDR2 SYDVKM. Trimming left V 3 bases short and J 0 bases short, with 14 bases between. This CDR3 comprises 16 residues. The CDR3 spells CASSFPTGFMNTEAFF. The CDR3 nucleotides read TGTGCCAGCAGTTTCCCCACAGGGTTCATGAACACTGAAGCTTTCTTT.

The rearrangement links TRBV6-5 to TRBJ2-7, with D perhaps matching TRBD1 (6 bases). The CDR3 consists of 13 residues. In germline, CDR1 is MNHEY, CDR2 SVGAGI. Trimming stripped 8 bases from V and 4 bases from J, with 15 bases between. The CDR3 sequence: CASGPGQTYEQYF. In DNA form, the CDR3 reads TGTGCCAGCGGACCCGGACAGACTTACGAGCAGTACTTC.

V gene TRBV4-3 combines with J gene TRBJ2-7; D unclear. The CDR3 sequence is 21 residues long. Looked up from germline, CDR1 is LGHNA and CDR2 is YSLEER. V lost 4 bases, J lost 3 bases, and 34 bases lay in between. The CDR3 here is CASSLVIRCQIVCRTYYEQYF. The DNA of the CDR3 is TGCGCCAGCAGCCTCGTGATAAGGTGTCAGATCGTCTGCAGAACATACTACGAGCAGTACTTC.

This chain uses TRBV10-1 with TRBJ2-7; tentative D call: TRBD1 (7 bases). The CDR3 totals 13 residues. V lost 11 bases and J lost 4, with 18 bases in between. The germline V gene has CDR1 WNHNN and CDR2 SYGVQD (reference sequence). The CDR3 sequence is CAAPWRDSYEQYF. The CDR3 DNA reads as TGCGCCGCCCCCTGGCGGGACAGTTACGAGCAGTACTTC.

V gene TRBV5-6 combines with J gene TRBJ1-3; TRBD1 is a possible D gene (5 bases). This CDR3 is 18 amino acids long. The V and J ends lost 0 bases and 4 bases respectively, with 20 bases between them. Germline V gives CDR1 SGHDT, CDR2 YYEEEE. The CDR3 DNA reads as TGTGCCAGCAGCTTGGAGGGGTATTTGGGAGTTTCGGGAAACACCATATATTTT. Its protein product is CASSLEGYLGVSGNTIYF.

J is TRBJ1-2 and V is TRBV7-9; TRBD1 aligns across 8 bases. Germline CDR1 is SEHNR and CDR2 is FQNEAQ (reference sequence). The CDR3 consists of 15 residues. The V segment lost 4 bases and the J segment 3 bases; nucleotides outside the gene matches: 7. The CDR3 bases are TGTGCCAGCAGCTGGCAGGGGGCATTGGACTATGGCTACACCTTC. This translates into CASSWQGALDYGYTF.

The rearrangement links TRBV9 to TRBJ2-2, with 7 nucleotides matching TRBD2. This CDR3 comprises 15 residues. The ends lost 3 bases at V and 1 base at J; junction bases unmatched: 3. Germline assignment: CDR1 SGDLS and CDR2 YYNGEE. The CDR3: CASSDSSGNTGELFF. The CDR3 DNA reads TGTGCCAGCAGCGATTCTAGCGGGAACACCGGGGAGCTGTTTTTT. Using reference TRBV9 and TRBJ2-2 for the parts outside the CDR3, the full variable domain is DSGVTQTPKHLITATGQRVTLRCSPRSGDLSVYWYQQSLDQGLQFLIQYYNGEERAKGNILERFSAQQFPDLHSELNLSSLELGDSALYFCASSDSSGNTGELFFGEGSRLTVL.

As regards this clone: Other DNA sequences within the sample encode an identical CDR3. V is TRBV5-4 and J is TRBJ2-7, with D perhaps being TRBD1 or TRBD2 (5 bases each). V was shortened by 4 bases and J by 2 bases, with 10 bases between the two germline ends. Germline V CDR1 and CDR2: SGHNT, YYREEE (reference sequence). CDR3 size: 13 residues. CDR3 coding DNA: TGTGCCAGCAGCCCGGGGACGGCCTACGAGCAGTACTTC. This encodes CASSPGTAYEQYF.

Note on this clone: Other DNA variants within this sample encode the same CDR3. The chain employs TRBV27 and TRBJ1-6; D is unresolved. This CDR3 has 14 residues. V dropped 6 bases and J dropped 0 bases, with 6 bases sitting between them. Per germline, CDR1 MNHEY and CDR2 SMNVEV (reference sequence). The CDR3 coding sequence is TGTGCCAGCAGCCTGTACTCCTATAATTCACCCCTCCACTTT. Translated: CASSLYSYNSPLHF.